The 11 T cell receptor beta chains presented below share a single source sample, sequenced in a study of T cells in Graves' hyperthyroidism and ophthalmopathy. Amplification of TCR beta CDR3 regions was performed using RNA transcripts as template. First-round RT-PCR targeting the TCR CDR3 was performed with the HTBI primer set. TCRdb fed the multiplex PCR reads into MiXCR, producing one record per CDR3 protein. In the table there are hundreds of thousands of distinct CDR3 sequences, 15% to 20% of which are singletons. The sequencing input was blood. The receptors come from a young woman with Graves' hyperthyroidism.

The sample holds many counts of this clonotype. The chain combines TRBV7-9 with TRBJ2-1; D not resolved. This CDR3 has 13 amino acids. CDR1 and CDR2 from the germline V gene are SEHNR and FQNEAQ (reference sequence). The germline V and J ends were trimmed by 5 bases and 4 bases, with 9 bases remaining between them. CDR3 sequence: CASSKEQYNEQFF. In nucleotides, the CDR3 is TGTGCCAGCAGCAAAGAGCAGTACAATGAGCAGTTCTTC.

This clonotype came up many times. The CDR3 region is CASSLRGQLPGELFF. CDR3 sequence (DNA): TGTGCCAGCAGCCTCAGGGGACAGCTCCCCGGGGAGCTGTTTTTT. The rearrangement joins TRBV11-2 to TRBJ2-2; 7 bases align to TRBD1. The germline CDR1 and CDR2 sequences are SGHAT and FQNNGV. The junction had 9 bases not matched to a gene; V was cut back by 5 bases and J by 6 bases. The CDR3 is 15 residues long.

This clonotype was seen more than once but under ten times. The chain has TRBV6-2 or TRBV6-3 and TRBJ2-1; D not certain. CDR1 and CDR2 from the germline V gene are MNHEY and SVGEGT. The CDR3 is 17 residues long. V was cut by 0 bases and J by 0 bases, with 12 bases left in between. Here the CDR3 DNA reads TGTGCCAGCAGTTACTCCGAACTCGAGAGCTCCTACAATGAGCAGTTCTTC. Encoded protein: CASSYSELESSYNEQFF.

This clonotype has a handful of counts. V gene TRBV27 combines with J gene TRBJ2-5, with TRBD2 matching 10 bases. CDR1 MNHEY and CDR2 SMNVEV come from the germline V gene (reference sequence). V gave up 5 bases and J gave up 9 bases; unmatched junction bases: 15. CDR3 length equals 16 residues. CDR3: CASSRTSGAAKGAQYF. Written as DNA, the CDR3 is TGTGCCAGCAGTCGCACTAGCGGGGCTGCCAAGGGGGCCCAGTACTTC.

This clonotype was counted between two and nine times. This chain connects TRBV30 to TRBJ1-5; the D gene is possibly TRBD1 (5 bases). The CDR3 has 14 amino acids. Germline V CDR1 and CDR2: GTSNPN, SVGIG (reference sequence). The germline V and J ends were trimmed by 4 bases and 4 bases, with 14 bases remaining between them. The CDR3 is CAWTPFGGNQPQHF. The CDR3 region has the DNA TGTGCCTGGACCCCCTTTGGGGGAAATCAGCCCCAGCATTTT.

Ten or more counts support this clonotype. This sequence joins TRBV2 and TRBJ2-1; no clear D gene. The CDR3 is 16 amino acids. The germline V gene encodes CDR1 SNHLY and CDR2 FYNNEI. The ends were cut back, 3 bases at V and 1 base at J, with 13 bases in the middle. Written as DNA, the CDR3 is TGTGCCAGCAGTGATGAGTCAGGAAGGTCCTACAATGAGCAGTTCTTC. Amino acids: CASSDESGRSYNEQFF.

This clonotype was detected a few times. This chain links TRBV5-6 with TRBJ2-1, with a possible D match to TRBD2 (5 bases). V lost 6 bases to trimming and J lost 0 bases, with 13 bases between them. The CDR3 has 15 residues. From germline, CDR1 is SGHDT and CDR2 YYEEEE. As DNA, the CDR3 is TGTGCCAGCACCCCGGCCACTAGCTCCTACAATGAGCAGTTCTTC. It is translated as CASTPATSSYNEQFF. The full variable domain, rest sourced from reference TRBV5-6 and TRBJ2-1, is DAGVTQSPTHLIKTRGQQVTLRCSPKSGHDTVSWYQQALGQGPQFIFQYYEEEERQRGNFPDRFSGHQFPNYSSELNVNALLLGDSALYLCASTPATSSYNEQFFGPGTRLTVL.

This clonotype was recorded many times. The chain combines TRBV6-5 with TRBJ2-7; D is perhaps TRBD1 (5 bases). Germline CDR1 and CDR2: MNHEY and SVGAGI. The ends were cut back, 2 bases at V and 0 bases at J, with 8 bases in the middle. This CDR3 has 14 amino acids. In DNA form, the CDR3 reads TGTGCCAGCAGTTACGGGGCGAGCTCCTACGAGCAGTACTTC. Protein: CASSYGASSYEQYF.

The chain employs TRBV19 and TRBJ2-1; maybe TRBD1 (5 bases). V was shortened by 3 bases and J by 7 bases, with 16 bases between the two germline ends. CDR1 and CDR2 (germline): LNHDA, SQIVND (reference sequence). The CDR3 is 15 amino acids. CDR3 residues: CASSIILGEENEQFF. The CDR3, as DNA: TGTGCCAGTAGTATTATCCTAGGGGAAGAAAATGAGCAGTTCTTC.

This clonotype was counted many times. The chain carries TRBV12-3 or TRBV12-4 and TRBJ2-7; the D is unclear. The CDR3 totals 12 residues. Trimming took off 4 bases at V and 6 bases at J, with 10 bases between the two ends. The CDR3: CASSSTRVEQYF. CDR3 DNA: TGTGCCAGCAGTTCTACCCGGGTCGAGCAGTACTTC.

This chain uses TRBV6-8 with TRBJ2-1; 12 bases line up with TRBD2. CDR3 length: 18 residues. V lost 4 bases and J lost 2; bases outside the gene matches: 9. The V gene's germline CDR1 is MNHGY and CDR2 SAAAGT. The CDR3 nucleotides read TGTGCCAGCAGTTTCAAATATGGACTAGCGGGACCCTACAATGAGCAGTTCTTC. Amino acids: CASSFKYGLAGPYNEQFF.